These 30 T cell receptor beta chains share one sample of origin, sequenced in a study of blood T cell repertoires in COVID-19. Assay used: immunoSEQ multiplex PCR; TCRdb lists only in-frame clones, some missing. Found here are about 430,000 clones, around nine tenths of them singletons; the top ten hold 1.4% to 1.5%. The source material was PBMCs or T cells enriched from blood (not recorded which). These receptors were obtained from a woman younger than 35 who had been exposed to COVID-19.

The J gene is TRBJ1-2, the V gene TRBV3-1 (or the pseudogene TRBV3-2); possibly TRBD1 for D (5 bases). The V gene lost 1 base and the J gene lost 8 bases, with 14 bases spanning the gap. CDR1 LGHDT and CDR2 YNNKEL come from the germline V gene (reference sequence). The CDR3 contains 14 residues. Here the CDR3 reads CASSQVGGDLGYTF. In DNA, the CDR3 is TGTGCCAGCAGCCAAGTGGGAGGGGATTTGGGCTACACCTTC.

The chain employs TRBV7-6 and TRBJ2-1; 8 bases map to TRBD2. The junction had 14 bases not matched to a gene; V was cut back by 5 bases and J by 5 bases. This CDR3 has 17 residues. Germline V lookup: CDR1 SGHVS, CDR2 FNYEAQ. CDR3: CASSPIGGSGVHNEQFF. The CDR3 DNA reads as TGTGCCAGCAGCCCGATAGGGGGTAGCGGGGTCCACAATGAGCAGTTCTTC.

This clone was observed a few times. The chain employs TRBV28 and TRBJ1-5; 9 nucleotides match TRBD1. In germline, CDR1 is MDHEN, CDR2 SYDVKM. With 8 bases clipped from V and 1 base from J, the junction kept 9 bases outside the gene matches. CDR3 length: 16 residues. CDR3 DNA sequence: TGTGCCAGCCGGCGGCAAACAGGGGGCAGCAATCAGCCCCAGCATTTT. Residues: CASRRQTGGSNQPQHF.

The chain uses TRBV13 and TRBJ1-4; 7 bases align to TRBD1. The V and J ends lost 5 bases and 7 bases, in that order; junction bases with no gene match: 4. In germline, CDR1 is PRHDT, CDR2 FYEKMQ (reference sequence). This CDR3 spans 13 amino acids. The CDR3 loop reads CASSKTGFEKLFF. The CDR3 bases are TGTGCCAGCAGCAAGACAGGGTTTGAAAAACTGTTTTTT.

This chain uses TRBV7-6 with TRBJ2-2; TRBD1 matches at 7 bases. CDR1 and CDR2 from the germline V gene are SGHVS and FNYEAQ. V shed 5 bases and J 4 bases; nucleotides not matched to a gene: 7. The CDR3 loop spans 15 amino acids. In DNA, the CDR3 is TGTGCCAGCAGCCGCCGGACAGGAGCCACCGGGGAGCTGTTTTTT. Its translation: CASSRRTGATGELFF.

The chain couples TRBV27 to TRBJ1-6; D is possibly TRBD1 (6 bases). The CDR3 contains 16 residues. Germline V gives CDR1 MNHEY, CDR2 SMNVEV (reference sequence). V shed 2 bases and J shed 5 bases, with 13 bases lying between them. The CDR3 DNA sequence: TGTGCCAGCAGTTTAACGGCAGGGGTTAATAATTCACCCCTCCACTTT. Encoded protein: CASSLTAGVNNSPLHF.

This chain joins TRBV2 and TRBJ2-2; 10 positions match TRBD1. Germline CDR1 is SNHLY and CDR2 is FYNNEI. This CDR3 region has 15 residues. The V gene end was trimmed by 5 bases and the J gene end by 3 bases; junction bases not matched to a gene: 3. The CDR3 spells CASSMDRGYTGELFF. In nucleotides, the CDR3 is TGTGCCAGCAGTATGGACAGGGGGTACACCGGGGAGCTGTTTTTT.

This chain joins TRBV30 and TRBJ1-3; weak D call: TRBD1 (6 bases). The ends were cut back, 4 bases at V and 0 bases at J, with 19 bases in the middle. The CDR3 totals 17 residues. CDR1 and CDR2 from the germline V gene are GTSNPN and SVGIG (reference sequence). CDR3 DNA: TGTGCCTGGACCGAGGGGCTGGGGGCCCTCTCTGGAAACACCATATATTTT. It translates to CAWTEGLGALSGNTIYF.

The CDR3 nucleotides read TGTGCCAGCAGCCAAGAGTGGGGAGAGATAGCGGATAGCTCCTACAATGAGCAGTTCTTC. Translating it yields CASSQEWGEIADSSYNEQFF. V usage is TRBV3-1 (or the pseudogene TRBV3-2) and J usage is TRBJ2-1; maybe TRBD2 (6 bases). This CDR3 is built from 20 residues. Germline lookup yields CDR1 LGHDT and CDR2 YNNKEL (reference sequence). Trimming left V 0 bases short and J 0 bases short, with 21 bases between.

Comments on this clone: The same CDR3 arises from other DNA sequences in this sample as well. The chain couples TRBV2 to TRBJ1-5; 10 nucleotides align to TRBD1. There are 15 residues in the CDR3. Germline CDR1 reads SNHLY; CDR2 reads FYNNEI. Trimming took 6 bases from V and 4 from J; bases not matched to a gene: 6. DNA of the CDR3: TGTGCCAGCAGCCAGACAGGGGGCGGAAATCAGCCCCAGCATTTT. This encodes CASSQTGGGNQPQHF.

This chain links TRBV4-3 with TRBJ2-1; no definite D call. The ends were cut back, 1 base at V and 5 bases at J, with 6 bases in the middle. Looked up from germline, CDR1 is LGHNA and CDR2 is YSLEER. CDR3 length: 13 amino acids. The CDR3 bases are TGCGCCAGCAGCCAAGGACTTGACAATGAGCAGTTCTTC. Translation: CASSQGLDNEQFF.

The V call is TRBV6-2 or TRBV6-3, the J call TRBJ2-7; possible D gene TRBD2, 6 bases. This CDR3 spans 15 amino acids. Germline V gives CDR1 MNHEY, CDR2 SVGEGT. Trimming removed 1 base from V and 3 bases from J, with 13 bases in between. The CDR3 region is CASSYWGEWNYEQYF. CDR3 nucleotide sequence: TGTGCCAGCAGTTACTGGGGGGAATGGAACTACGAGCAGTACTTC.

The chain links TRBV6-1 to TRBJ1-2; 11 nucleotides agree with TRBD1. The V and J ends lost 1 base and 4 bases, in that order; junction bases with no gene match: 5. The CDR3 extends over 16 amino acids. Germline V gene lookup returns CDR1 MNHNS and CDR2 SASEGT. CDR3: CASSEGTGGAGYGYTF. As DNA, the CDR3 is TGTGCCAGCAGTGAAGGGACAGGGGGCGCTGGCTATGGCTACACCTTC.

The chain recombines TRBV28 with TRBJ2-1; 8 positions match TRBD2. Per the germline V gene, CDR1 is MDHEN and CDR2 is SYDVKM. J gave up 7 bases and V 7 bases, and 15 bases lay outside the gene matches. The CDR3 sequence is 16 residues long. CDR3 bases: TGTGCCAGCACCTCACTCGGGAGGGCCGGGGGTAATGAGCAGTTCTTC. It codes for CASTSLGRAGGNEQFF.

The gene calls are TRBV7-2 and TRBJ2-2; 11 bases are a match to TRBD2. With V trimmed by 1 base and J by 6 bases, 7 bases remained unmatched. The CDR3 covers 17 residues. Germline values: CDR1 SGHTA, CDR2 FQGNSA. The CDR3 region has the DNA TGTGCCAGCAGCTTAGATAGCGGGAGGGCCCGTTCCGGGGAGCTGTTTTTT. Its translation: CASSLDSGRARSGELFF.

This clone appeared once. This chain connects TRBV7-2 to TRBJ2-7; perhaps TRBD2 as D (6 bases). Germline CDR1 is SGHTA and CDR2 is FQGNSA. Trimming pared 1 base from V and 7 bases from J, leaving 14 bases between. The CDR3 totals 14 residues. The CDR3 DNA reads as TGTGCCAGCAGCTTAGGGGGGACTTCTAAAGAGCAGTACTTC. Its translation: CASSLGGTSKEQYF. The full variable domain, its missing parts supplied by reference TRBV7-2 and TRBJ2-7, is GAGVSQSPSNKVTEKGKDVELRCDPISGHTALYWYRQSLGQGLEFLIYFQGNSAPDKSGLPSDRFSAERTGGSVSTLTIQRTQQEDSAVYLCASSLGGTSKEQYFGPGTRLTVT.

CDR3 sequence: CASSLGGEGGEKLFF. The CDR3 region has the DNA TGCGCCAGCAGCTTGGGCGGGGAAGGCGGCGAAAAACTGTTTTTT. The rearrangement joins TRBV5-1 to TRBJ1-4, with D uncertain. Germline V gene lookup returns CDR1 SGHRS and CDR2 YFSETQ. The CDR3 spans 15 residues. Trimming left V 0 bases short and J 8 bases short, with 14 bases between.

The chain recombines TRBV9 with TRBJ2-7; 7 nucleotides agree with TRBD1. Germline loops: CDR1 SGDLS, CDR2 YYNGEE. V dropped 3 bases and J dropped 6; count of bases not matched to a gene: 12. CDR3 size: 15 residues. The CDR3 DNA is TGTGCCAGCAGCGGAACAGGGGTCGGCGTTGGCGAGCAGTACTTC. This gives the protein CASSGTGVGVGEQYF.

CDR3 DNA sequence: TGCGCCAGCAGCTTGGCCAGCGGGGCGCGCACAGATACGCAGTATTTT. It is translated as CASSLASGARTDTQYF. The rearrangement links TRBV5-1 to TRBJ2-3; 7 bases are shared with TRBD2. Germline V lookup: CDR1 SGHRS, CDR2 YFSETQ. The CDR3 is 16 residues long. After removal of 0 bases from V and 1 base from J, the junction contained 5 bases not matched to a gene.

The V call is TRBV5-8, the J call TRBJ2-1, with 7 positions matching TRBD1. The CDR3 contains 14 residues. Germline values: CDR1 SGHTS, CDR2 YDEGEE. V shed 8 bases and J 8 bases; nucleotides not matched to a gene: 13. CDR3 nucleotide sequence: TGTGCCAGGATTTCTGACAGGGCCGGCGATGAGCAGTTCTTC. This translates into CARISDRAGDEQFF.

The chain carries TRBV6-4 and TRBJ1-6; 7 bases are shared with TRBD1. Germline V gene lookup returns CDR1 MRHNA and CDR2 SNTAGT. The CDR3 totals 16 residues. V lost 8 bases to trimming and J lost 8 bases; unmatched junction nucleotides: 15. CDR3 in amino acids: CASHSIRDSSDSPLHF. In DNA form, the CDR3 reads TGTGCCAGCCATAGCATCCGGGACAGTAGCGATTCACCCCTCCACTTT.

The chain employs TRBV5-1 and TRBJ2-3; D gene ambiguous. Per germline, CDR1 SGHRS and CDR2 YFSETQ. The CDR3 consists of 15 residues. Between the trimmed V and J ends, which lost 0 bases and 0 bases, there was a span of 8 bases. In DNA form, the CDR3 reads TGCGCCAGCAGCTTGGCGCTAGTAAGCACAGATACGCAGTATTTT. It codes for CASSLALVSTDTQYF. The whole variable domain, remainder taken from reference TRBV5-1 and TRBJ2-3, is KAGVTQTPRYLIKTRGQQVTLSCSPISGHRSVSWYQQTPGQGLQFLFEYFSETQRNKGNFPGRFSGRQFSNSRSEMNVSTLELGDSALYLCASSLALVSTDTQYFGPGTRLTVL.

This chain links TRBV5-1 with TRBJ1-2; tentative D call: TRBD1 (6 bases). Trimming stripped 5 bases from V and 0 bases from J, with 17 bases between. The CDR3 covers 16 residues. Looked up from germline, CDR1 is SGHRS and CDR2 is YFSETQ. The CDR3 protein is CASSPTDGQPNYGYTF. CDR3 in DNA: TGCGCCAGCAGTCCCACCGACGGACAGCCTAACTATGGCTACACCTTC.

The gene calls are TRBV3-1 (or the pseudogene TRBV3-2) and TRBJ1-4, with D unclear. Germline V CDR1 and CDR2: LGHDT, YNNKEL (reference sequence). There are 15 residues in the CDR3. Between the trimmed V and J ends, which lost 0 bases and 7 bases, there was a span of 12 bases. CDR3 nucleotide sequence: TGTGCCAGCAGCCAAGAGCGGCTCGAGGGTGAAAAACTGTTTTTT. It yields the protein CASSQERLEGEKLFF.

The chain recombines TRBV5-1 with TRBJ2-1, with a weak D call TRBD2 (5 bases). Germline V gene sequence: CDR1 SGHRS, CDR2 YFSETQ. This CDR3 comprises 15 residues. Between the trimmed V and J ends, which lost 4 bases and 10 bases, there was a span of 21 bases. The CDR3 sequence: CASSTTGIPNQEQFF. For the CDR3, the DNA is TGCGCCAGCAGCACGACCGGGATCCCGAACCAAGAGCAGTTCTTC.

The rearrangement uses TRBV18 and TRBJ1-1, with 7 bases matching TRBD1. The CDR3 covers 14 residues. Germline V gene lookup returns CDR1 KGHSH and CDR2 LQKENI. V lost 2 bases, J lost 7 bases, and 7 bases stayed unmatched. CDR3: CASSPGDSPVEAFF. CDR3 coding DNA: TGTGCCAGCTCACCAGGGGACAGTCCCGTTGAAGCTTTCTTT.

The CDR3 loop is CASSLVSSSGIGKTQYF. The CDR3 bases are TGTGCCAGCAGCTTAGTCAGTTCTAGCGGGATCGGAAAGACCCAGTACTTC. The chain links TRBV7-9 to TRBJ2-5, with TRBD2 identical over 9 bases. V shed 1 base, J shed 6 bases, and the junction held 12 bases outside the gene matches. Germline lookup yields CDR1 SEHNR and CDR2 FQNEAQ (reference sequence). This CDR3 is 17 amino acids long.

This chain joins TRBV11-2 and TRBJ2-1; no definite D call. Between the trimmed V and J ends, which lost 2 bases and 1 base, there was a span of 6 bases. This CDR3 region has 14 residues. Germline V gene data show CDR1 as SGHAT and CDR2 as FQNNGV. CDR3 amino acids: CASSLPGSYNEQFF. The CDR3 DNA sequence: TGTGCCAGCAGCTTACCCGGGTCCTACAATGAGCAGTTCTTC.

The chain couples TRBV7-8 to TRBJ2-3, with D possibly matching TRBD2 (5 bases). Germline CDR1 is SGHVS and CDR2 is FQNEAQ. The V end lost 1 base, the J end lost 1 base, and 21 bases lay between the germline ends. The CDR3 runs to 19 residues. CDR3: CASSLEVPQEAEGTDTQYF. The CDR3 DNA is TGTGCCAGCAGCTTAGAGGTACCCCAGGAAGCGGAGGGCACAGATACGCAGTATTTT.

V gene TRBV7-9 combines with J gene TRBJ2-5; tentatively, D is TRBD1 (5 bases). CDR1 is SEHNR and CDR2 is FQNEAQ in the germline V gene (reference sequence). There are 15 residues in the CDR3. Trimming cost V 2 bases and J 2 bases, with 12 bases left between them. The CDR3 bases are TGTGCCAGCAGCTTAACCGCGTACAGGCAAGAGACCCAGTACTTC. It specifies CASSLTAYRQETQYF.